Each of the 9 T cell receptor beta chains below was sequenced from the same sample in a study of cytomegalovirus exposure and HLA in healthy donors. The PCR made use of 60 Vbeta and 13 Jbeta primers. TCRdb's table, derived via immunoSEQ multiplex PCR, lists solely in-frame clones and lacks some. The repertoire includes roughly 170,000 clones, 84% of them detected once, and approximately 0.98% sits in the top ten. Sequenced input: PBMCs. The receptors originated from a man aged 30 to 45 in good health and CMV-seronegative.

The chain has TRBV7-8 and TRBJ2-1, with TRBD1 as a possible D gene (5 bases). Trimming left V 1 base short and J 0 bases short, with 13 bases between. The V gene's germline CDR1 is SGHVS and CDR2 FQNEAQ. The CDR3 contains 17 residues. CDR3 coding DNA: TGTGCCAGCAGCTTAGAAGGGGTATCGAGCTCCTACAATGAGCAGTTCTTC. This codes for CASSLEGVSSSYNEQFF.

The chain has TRBV23-1 and TRBJ2-4, with D possibly matching TRBD2 (6 bases). TRBV23-1 is classed as an ORF, of uncertain function. The CDR3 spans 17 residues. V lost 4 bases and J 5 bases, leaving 21 bases between the germline ends. The CDR3 spells CASSLPGGRRVQNIQYF. Written as DNA, the CDR3 is TGCGCCAGCAGTCTCCCTGGGGGGAGGAGGGTGCAAAACATTCAGTACTTC.

The CDR3 sequence is CASSIYGRMNTEAFF. The CDR3 nucleotides read TGTGCCAGTAGTATATATGGCAGGATGAACACTGAAGCTTTCTTT. J is TRBJ1-1 and V is TRBV19; D is unresolved. Germline V gene data show CDR1 as LNHDA and CDR2 as SQIVND (reference sequence). There are 15 residues in the CDR3. V was pared by 2 bases and J by 0 bases, with 10 bases between.

The chain employs TRBV2 and TRBJ2-1; TRBD2 agrees at 16 bases. The trim removed 6 bases at V and 5 bases at J, leaving 4 bases unmatched. The CDR3 contains 16 residues. The V gene's germline CDR1 is SNHLY and CDR2 FYNNEI. CDR3 amino acids: CASRGTSGGAHNEQFF. DNA of the CDR3: TGTGCCAGCAGGGGGACTAGCGGGGGGGCTCACAATGAGCAGTTCTTC.

V gene TRBV10-3 combines with J gene TRBJ1-3, with D perhaps matching TRBD1 (6 bases). From germline, CDR1 is ENHRY and CDR2 SYGVKD. The CDR3 contains 18 residues. The germline V and J ends were trimmed by 5 bases and 0 bases, with 20 bases remaining between them. DNA for the CDR3: TGTGCCATCAGTTCCGGCGCGGGGGCCGAACACTCTGGAAACACCATATATTTT. It translates to CAISSGAGAEHSGNTIYF.

The chain has TRBV27 and TRBJ1-1, with D maybe TRBD1 (6 bases). The germline V gene encodes CDR1 MNHEY and CDR2 SMNVEV (reference sequence). V lost 3 bases, J lost 1 base, and 9 bases lay in between. The CDR3 covers 14 residues. The CDR3 sequence: CASSFNRANTEAFF. In nucleotides, the CDR3 is TGTGCCAGCAGTTTTAACAGGGCGAACACTGAAGCTTTCTTT.

V and J are TRBV7-5 and TRBJ2-1; the table's D call TRBD2 went unverified against the DNA. TRBV7-5 is annotated as a pseudogene. The CDR3 extends over 18 amino acids. The CDR3 reads CVRSLARLLAGGVLEQFF. CDR3 in DNA: TGTGTCAGAAGCTTAGCCCGCCTCTTAGCGGGAGGGGTGCTGGAGCAGTTCTTC.

DNA for the CDR3: TGTGCCAGCAGCTCCAGGCCCCGGGGGATCTACGAGCAGTACTTC. Amino acid sequence: CASSSRPRGIYEQYF. The rearrangement uses TRBV7-6 and TRBJ2-7; D is possibly TRBD2 (6 bases). This CDR3 contains 15 residues. Germline values: CDR1 SGHVS, CDR2 FNYEAQ. V was pared by 4 bases and J by 3 bases, with 16 bases between.

The V gene is TRBV4-1, the J gene TRBJ2-1; D unclear. This CDR3 spans 12 amino acids. Deletions cut 3 bases from V and 8 bases from J, with 8 bases between. The germline CDR1 and CDR2 sequences are MGHRA and YSYEKL. The CDR3 coding sequence is TGCGCCAGCAGCCAGGGCTGGGATGAGCAGTTCTTC. Residues: CASSQGWDEQFF.